This TCR beta chain was captured in a study of tumor and adjacent non-tumor tissue in lung cancer. Study details: On average, productive TCRbeta reads reached around 4 million per sample.

No cell sorting was done before RNA was extracted from the tissue. CDR3 length: 11 amino acids. Germline V gives CDR1 SGHNT, CDR2 YYREEE (reference sequence). The sample holds a few counts of this clonotype. A clone one base away is much larger, so this may be a read error. Three rounds of nested PCR, following a modified ARM-PCR protocol, produced the TCRbeta library. TCRdb reprocessed the multiplex PCR reads via MiXCR and lists one record per CDR3 protein. The sample shows 75,000 to 95,000 distinct CDR3 sequences, approximately 65% of them seen only once. Source material: lung tumor tissue. The chain employs TRBV5-4 and TRBJ2-7, with TRBD2 as a possible D gene (5 bases). This receptor was taken from a man aged 60 to 69 with non-small cell lung cancer. The CDR3 is CASSQSGEHYF. For the CDR3, the DNA is TGTGCCAGCAGCCAAAGCGGCGAGCACTACTTC.